Sequencing of this TCR beta chain was carried out in a study of post-analysis software for immune sequencing data. Broader study findings: Patients used roughly five TRBV segments, including TRBV5-6, TRBV5-1 and TRBV20-1, more often than controls.

The CDR3 contains 18 residues. The trim removed 0 bases at V and 5 bases at J, leaving 4 bases unmatched. Germline assignment: CDR1 SGHNT and CDR2 YENEEA. TCR beta cDNA libraries had unique molecular identifiers. TCRdb re-derived calls from the PCR reads in MiXCR, one entry per CDR3 protein. The sample includes roughly 800,000 distinct CDR3 sequences, around 45% of them seen just once. This clonotype came up once. Antigen: not known. The receptor's source is a girl aged 10 to 17 with multiple sclerosis. This chain connects TRBV11-3 to TRBJ2-1, with 16 bases matching TRBD2. Input material: blood. The CDR3 coding sequence is TGTGCCAGCAGCTTAGAGGGACTAGCGGGAGGGCCCCACAATGAGCAGTTCTTC. This codes for CASSLEGLAGGPHNEQFF.